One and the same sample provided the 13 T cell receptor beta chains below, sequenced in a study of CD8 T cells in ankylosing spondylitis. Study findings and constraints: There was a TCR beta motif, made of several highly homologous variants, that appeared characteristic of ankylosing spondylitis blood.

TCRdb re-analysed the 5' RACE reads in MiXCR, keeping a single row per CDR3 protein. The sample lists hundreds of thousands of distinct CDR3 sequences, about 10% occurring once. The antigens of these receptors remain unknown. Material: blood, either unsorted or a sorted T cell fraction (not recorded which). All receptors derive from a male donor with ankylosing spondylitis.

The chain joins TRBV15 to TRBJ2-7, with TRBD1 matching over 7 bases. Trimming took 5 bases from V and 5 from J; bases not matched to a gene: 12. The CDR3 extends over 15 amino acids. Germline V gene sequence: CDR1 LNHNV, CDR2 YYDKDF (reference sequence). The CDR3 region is CATSEGAAQVDEQYF. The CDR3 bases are TGTGCCACCAGCGAGGGGGCCGCCCAGGTGGACGAGCAGTACTTC.

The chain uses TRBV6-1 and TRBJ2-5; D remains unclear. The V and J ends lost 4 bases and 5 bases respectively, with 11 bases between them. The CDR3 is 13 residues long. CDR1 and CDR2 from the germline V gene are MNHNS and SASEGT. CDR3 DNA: TGTGCCAGCAGTGTCCTGATGGGGGAGACCCAGTACTTC. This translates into CASSVLMGETQYF.

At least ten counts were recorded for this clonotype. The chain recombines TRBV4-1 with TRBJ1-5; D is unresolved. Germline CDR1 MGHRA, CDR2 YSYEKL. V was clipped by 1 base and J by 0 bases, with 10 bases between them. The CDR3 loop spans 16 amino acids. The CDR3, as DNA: TGCGCCAGCAGCCAAGGGGCGGCTGATAGCAATCAGCCCCAGCATTTT. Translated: CASSQGAADSNQPQHF.

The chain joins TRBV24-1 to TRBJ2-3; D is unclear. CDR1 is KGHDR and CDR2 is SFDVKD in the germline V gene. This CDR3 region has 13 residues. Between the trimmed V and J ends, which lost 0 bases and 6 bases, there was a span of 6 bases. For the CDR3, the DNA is TGTGCCACCAGTGATTTGGGCCCCGATACGCAGTATTTT. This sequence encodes CATSDLGPDTQYF.

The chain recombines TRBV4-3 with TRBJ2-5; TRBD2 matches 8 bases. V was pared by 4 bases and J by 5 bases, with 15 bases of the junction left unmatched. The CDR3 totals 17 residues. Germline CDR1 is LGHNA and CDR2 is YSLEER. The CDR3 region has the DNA TGCGCCAGCAGCCGAAATCCGGGACTAGGCGGGGGGGAGACCCAGTACTTC. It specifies CASSRNPGLGGGETQYF.

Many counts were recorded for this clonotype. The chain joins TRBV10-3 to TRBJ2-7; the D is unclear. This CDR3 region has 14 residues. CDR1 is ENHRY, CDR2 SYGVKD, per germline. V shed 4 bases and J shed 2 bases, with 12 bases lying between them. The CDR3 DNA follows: TGTGCCATCAGTGGGCAGGTGGGGACCTACGAGCAGTACTTC. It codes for CAISGQVGTYEQYF.

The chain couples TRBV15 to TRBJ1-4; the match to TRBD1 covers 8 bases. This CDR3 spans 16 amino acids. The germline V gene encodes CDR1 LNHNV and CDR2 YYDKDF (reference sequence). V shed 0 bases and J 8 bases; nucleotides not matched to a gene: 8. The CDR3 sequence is CATSRDFQGAWEKLFF. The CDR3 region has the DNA TGTGCCACCAGCAGAGATTTCCAGGGGGCTTGGGAAAAACTGTTTTTT.

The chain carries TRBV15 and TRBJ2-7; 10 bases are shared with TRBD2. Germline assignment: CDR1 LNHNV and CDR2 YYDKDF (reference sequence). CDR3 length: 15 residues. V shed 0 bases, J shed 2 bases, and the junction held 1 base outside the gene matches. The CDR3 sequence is CATSRDLAGAYEQYF. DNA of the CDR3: TGTGCCACCAGCAGAGATCTAGCGGGGGCCTACGAGCAGTACTTC.

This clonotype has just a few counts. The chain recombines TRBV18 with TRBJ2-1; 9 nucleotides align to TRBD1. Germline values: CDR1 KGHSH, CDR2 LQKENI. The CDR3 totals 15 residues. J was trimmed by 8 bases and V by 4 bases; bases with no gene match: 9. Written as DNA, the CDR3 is TGTGCCAGCTCACAAAACCGGGACAGGGTCTATGAGCAGTTCTTC. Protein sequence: CASSQNRDRVYEQFF.

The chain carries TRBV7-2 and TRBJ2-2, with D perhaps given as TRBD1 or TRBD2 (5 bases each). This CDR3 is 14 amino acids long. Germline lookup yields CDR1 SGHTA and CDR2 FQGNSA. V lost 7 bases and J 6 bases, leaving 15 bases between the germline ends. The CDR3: CASTLGPLAGELFF. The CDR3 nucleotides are TGTGCCAGCACCTTGGGACCTTTGGCCGGGGAGCTGTTTTTT.

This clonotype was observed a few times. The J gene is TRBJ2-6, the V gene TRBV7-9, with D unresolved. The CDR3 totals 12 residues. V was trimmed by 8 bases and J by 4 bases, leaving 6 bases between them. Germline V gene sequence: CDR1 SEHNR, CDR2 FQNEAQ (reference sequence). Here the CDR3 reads CASEGGANVLTF. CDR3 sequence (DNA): TGTGCCAGCGAAGGAGGGGCCAACGTCCTGACTTTC.

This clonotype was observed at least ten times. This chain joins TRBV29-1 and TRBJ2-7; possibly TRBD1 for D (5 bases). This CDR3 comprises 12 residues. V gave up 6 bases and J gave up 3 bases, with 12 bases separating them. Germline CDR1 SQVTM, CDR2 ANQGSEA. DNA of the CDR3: TGCAGCGTGGCACCAGACAGCTACGAGCAGTACTTC. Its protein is CSVAPDSYEQYF.

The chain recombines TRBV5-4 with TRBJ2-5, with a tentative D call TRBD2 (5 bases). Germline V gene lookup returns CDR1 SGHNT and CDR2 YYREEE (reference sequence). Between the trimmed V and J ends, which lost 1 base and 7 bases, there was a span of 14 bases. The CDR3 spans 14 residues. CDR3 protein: CASSLIKDGGTQYF. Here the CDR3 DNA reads TGTGCCAGCAGCTTGATAAAAGATGGAGGGACCCAGTACTTC.